Presented here are 9 T cell receptor beta chains from one specimen sequenced in a study of blood T cells in healthy people across ages. The second PCR ran roughly 7 to 11 cycles with a sample-barcoded 5' primer and J-beta primers. TCRdb ran MiXCR on the 5' RACE reads and lists one entry per CDR3 protein. The repertoire holds approximately 800,000 distinct CDR3 sequences, with more than 55% as singletons. The sequencing sample was made of blood. These receptors came from a man aged 35-49 years in good health.

This clonotype came up many times. The chain couples TRBV6-1 to TRBJ2-3; 7 nucleotides match TRBD1. Per the germline V gene, CDR1 is MNHNS and CDR2 is SASEGT. V was pared by 2 bases and J by 6 bases, with 11 bases of the junction left unmatched. The CDR3 length is 16 residues. CDR3 amino acids: CASSETGEGYSDTQYF. In nucleotides, the CDR3 is TGTGCCAGCAGTGAAACAGGGGAAGGGTATTCGGATACGCAGTATTTT.

V usage is TRBV25-1 and J usage is TRBJ1-2, with D hard to call. The ends were cut back, 3 bases at V and 0 bases at J, with 17 bases in the middle. CDR1 is MGHDK, CDR2 SYGVNS, per germline. The CDR3 has 17 amino acids. The CDR3 DNA follows: TGTGCCAGCAGTGAGGCTGGGTACCGGGATTCTAACTATGGCTACACCTTC. This sequence encodes CASSEAGYRDSNYGYTF.

The chain uses TRBV29-1 and TRBJ2-1; 11 nucleotides line up with TRBD2. Germline V gene data show CDR1 as SQVTM and CDR2 as ANQGSEA. The CDR3 consists of 13 residues. The V and J ends lost 4 bases and 9 bases, in that order; junction bases with no gene match: 5. The CDR3 loop reads CSVVAGGQGEQFF. CDR3 nucleotides: TGCAGCGTTGTAGCGGGGGGGCAGGGTGAGCAGTTCTTC.

Of note for this clonotype: Its ends do not fully match the called genes, so a read error is possible. The chain combines TRBV29-1 with TRBJ2-3, with D perhaps given as TRBD1 or TRBD2 (6 bases each). This CDR3 contains 14 residues. The germline gives CDR1 SQVTM, CDR2 ANQGSEA. The CDR3 nucleotides read TGCAGCGTTGAAGGGAGACCGGGGGCAGATACGCGGTATTTT. Amino acid sequence: CSVEGRPGADTRYF.

The chain is built from TRBV7-2 and TRBJ2-7, with 7 positions matching TRBD2. CDR1 and CDR2 from the germline V gene are SGHTA and FQGNSA. The CDR3 totals 14 residues. The junction had 10 bases not matched to a gene; V was cut back by 5 bases and J by 6 bases. CDR3 sequence reads: CASSLPGLDSEQYF. For the CDR3, the DNA is TGTGCCAGCAGCCTACCCGGACTAGACAGCGAGCAGTACTTC.

This sequence joins TRBV9 and TRBJ2-7, with no clear D. The last part of the DNA fits TRBJ2-1 better; the J call may be wrong. The CDR3 is made up of 14 amino acids. Germline lookup yields CDR1 SGDLS and CDR2 YYNGEE. CDR3 in DNA: TGTGCCAGCAGCCCCCGAAGGGTCGATGTAGAGCAGTTCTTC. The encoded protein is CASSPRRVDVEQFF.

The table lists this clonotype with a few counts. In nucleotides, the CDR3 is TGTGCCAGCAGCCAAAAACTAGCGGGGCCATACAATGAGCAGTTCTTC. Amino acids: CASSQKLAGPYNEQFF. J is TRBJ2-1 and V is TRBV4-2; 10 bases are shared with TRBD2. The CDR3 is made up of 16 amino acids. CDR1 and CDR2 from the germline V gene are LGHNA and YNFKEQ. The J segment lost 4 bases and the V segment lost 2 bases, leaving 5 bases of the junction unmatched.

V gene TRBV5-1 combines with J gene TRBJ2-4; TRBD1 or TRBD2 may be the D gene (6 bases each). The J call is in doubt because the DNA end fits TRBJ2-5 better. In germline, CDR1 is SGHRS, CDR2 YFSETQ. The CDR3 is made up of 15 amino acids. The CDR3 spells CASSLVQGTQETQYF. The CDR3 DNA is TGCGCCAGCAGCTTGGTCCAGGGGACTCAAGAGACCCAGTACTTC.

The chain uses TRBV11-2 and TRBJ1-2, with 7 bases lining up with TRBD1. Germline trimming cut 7 bases from V and 2 bases from J; bases unmatched to any gene: 7. Germline-derived CDR1 and CDR2 are SGHAT and FQNNGV. The CDR3 runs 14 residues. CDR3 nucleotides: TGTGCCAGCACCTCGGACAGGACAAACTATGGCTACACCTTC. This encodes CASTSDRTNYGYTF.